This is a list of T cell receptor beta chains from one sample in a study of CD4+ T cells in melanoma. Using immunoSEQ multiplex PCR, the repertoire was profiled, and TCRdb retains in-frame clones only, with some absent. Of fewer than 150,000 clones in the sample, about nine tenths were seen once. These receptors came from a human donor with melanoma. Both conserved end residues are trimmed from each CDR3. D genes are given only for firm matches.

j_gene | d_gene | v_gene | len | CDR3aa
TRBJ2-3 | . | TRBV5-6 | 14 | ASSWGGRTSTDTQY
TRBJ2-7 | TRBD1 | TRBV6-5 | 13 | ASSKGQGLAYEQY
TRBJ2-1 | . | TRBV4-2 | 12 | ASSQGVTYNEQF
TRBJ2-5 | . | TRBV27 | 13 | ASRQGPARVETQY
TRBJ1-6 | . | TRBV5-1 | 11 | ASSLDDSSPLH
TRBJ2-1 | TRBD2 | TRBV25-1 | 14 | ASSELIGGAYNEQF
TRBJ2-3 | . | TRBV6-5 | 12 | ASGGSSSTDTQY
TRBJ2-3 | TRBD1 | TRBV11-2 | 13 | ASAGQGVITDTQY
TRBJ1-4 | . | TRBV4-1 | 13 | ASSQDGTTNEKLF
TRBJ1-4 | . | TRBV7-3 | 13 | ASSLSAESNEKLF
TRBJ1-1 | . | TRBV19 | 12 | ASSIWAFNTEAF
TRBJ2-2 | . | TRBV9 | 12 | ASSGRLVPGELF
TRBJ1-5 | . | TRBV6-6 | 11 | ASRFQGFQPQH
TRBJ1-4 | . | TRBV5-7 | 15 | ASNLDRGPHTNEKLF
TRBJ2-2 | . | TRBV5-1 | 11 | ASYGGNTGELF
TRBJ2-1 | . | TRBV18 | 13 | ASSPPSGTYNEQF
TRBJ1-2 | TRBD1 | TRBV6-5 | 12 | ASSYSRDSYGYT
TRBJ1-2 | . | TRBV4-1 | 12 | ASSQDGGPRGYT
TRBJ1-5 | . | TRBV2 | 13 | ASSTSGSRSSPQH
TRBJ2-7 | TRBD1 | TRBV11-2 | 13 | ASSLGTGALYEQY
TRBJ2-5 | . | TRBV2 | 11 | ASSADRQETQY
TRBJ2-7 | . | TRBV5-5 | 11 | ASSVTGTYEQY
TRBJ1-5 | . | TRBV19 | 15 | ASSMGRIGIGNQPQH
TRBJ2-2 | TRBD1 | TRBV7-3 | 13 | ASNRGGQNPGELF
TRBJ2-3 | . | TRBV5-1 | 11 | ASGDGTTDTQY
TRBJ2-1 | . | TRBV2 | 11 | ASGGGPYNEQF
TRBJ2-3 | TRBD2 | TRBV7-9 | 14 | ASSSTSGGAVASQY
TRBJ1-1 | . | TRBV29-1 | 13 | SVVRIGTLNTEAF
TRBJ2-7 | . | TRBV5-1 | 13 | ASSQIGRGSYEQY
TRBJ1-1 | . | TRBV2 | 14 | ASSDRNRAANTEAF
TRBJ2-1 | . | TRBV5-1 | 13 | ASSLVRNSYNEQF
TRBJ2-3 | . | TRBV5-1 | 14 | ASSLAGLSGTDTQY
TRBJ2-7 | . | TRBV5-5 | 13 | ASSLVAQENYEQY
TRBJ2-7 | . | TRBV5-1 | 13 | ASSTGTAISYEQY
TRBJ1-2 | . | TRBV2 | 12 | ASREGRMRYGYT
TRBJ2-7 | . | TRBV5-6 | 12 | ASGGRGRSYEQY